This T cell receptor (beta chain) came from a study of blood T cell repertoires in COVID-19. The wider study: From the United States, Italy and Spain came samples of acute and convalescent COVID-19. The analysed material was cDNA or gDNA that came from T cells, B-cell-depleted T cells, or PBMCs.

The germline V gene has CDR1 MNHEY and CDR2 SVGAGI. V was clipped by 2 bases and J by 4 bases; unmatched bases: 3. The CDR3 totals 15 residues. Per the original data handling: Estimation of nucleated cell counts relied on the amplification of reference gene primers. The table came from immunoSEQ multiplex PCR; TCRdb's copy has only in-frame clones and leaves some out. V and J calls plus clone size are reproduced from that table; the DNA served to infer D and trimming. The sample has tens of thousands of clones, approximately 96% seen once. The rearrangement uses TRBV6-5 and TRBJ2-7, with 12 bases fitting TRBD1. Sequencing was performed on peripheral blood. The sequence came from a human donor with active COVID-19. The donor label of this sample is uncertain. The CDR3 sequence is CASSYRDRGPYEQYF. The CDR3 coding sequence is TGTGCCAGCAGTTACCGGGACAGGGGGCCGTACGAGCAGTACTTC.